The sequence of this TCR beta chain was determined in a study of human T cells and chemical hapten exposure. Turning to the study itself: TCR yields per sample varied mostly from small pooled library volume differences.

The CDR3 contains 11 residues. The germline V and J ends were trimmed by 3 bases and 6 bases, with 5 bases remaining between them. Many counts were recorded for this clonotype. Time point given: patch test 3, about 24 weeks after DPC sensitization. Treatment here: therapeutic diphenylcyclopropenone sensitization with weekly scalp DPC. TCRdb itself ran the RACE reads through MiXCR, one entry per CDR3 protein. This table holds under 100,000 distinct CDR3 sequences, roughly 10% found once. This receptor was identified in a woman aged 50 to 65 with alopecia areata. Some clones in this sample may be carry-over from other donors' samples. J is TRBJ2-5 and V is TRBV12-3 or TRBV12-4; unclear D gene. The source was whole blood, collected in connection with sensitization to the hapten diphenylcyclopropenone (DPC). The chain's CDR3 is CASSFSKTQYF. CDR3 DNA sequence: TGTGCCAGCAGTTTCTCTAAGACCCAGTACTTC.